Below are 23 T cell receptor beta chains sequenced from a single sample in a study of shared clonotypes between healthy human individuals. TCRdb's table, derived via immunoSEQ multiplex PCR, lists solely in-frame clones and lacks some. Among some 2,000,000 clones listed, roughly 96% were seen once. Sequencing was carried out using naive CD4+ T cells sorted from blood. The subset denotes: CD45RA+ positively selected. The source is a man aged 18 to 29 in good health.

The gene calls are TRBV2 and TRBJ1-1; D is perhaps TRBD1 (5 bases). The CDR3 is made up of 14 amino acids. V was clipped by 4 bases and J by 3 bases, with 12 bases between them. Per the germline V gene, CDR1 is SNHLY and CDR2 is FYNNEI. This CDR3 reads CASSGQGTDTEAFF. The CDR3 DNA is TGTGCCAGCAGTGGCCAGGGCACCGACACTGAAGCTTTCTTT.

The gene calls are TRBV2 and TRBJ2-1; D may match TRBD1 or TRBD2 (5 bases each). The CDR3 length is 16 residues. V was clipped by 3 bases and J by 0 bases, with 12 bases between them. Looked up from germline, CDR1 is SNHLY and CDR2 is FYNNEI. This chain's CDR3 is CASSDFEGSSYNEQFF. DNA for the CDR3: TGTGCCAGCAGTGATTTCGAGGGGAGCTCCTACAATGAGCAGTTCTTC.

The chain is built from TRBV6-5 and TRBJ1-1; perhaps TRBD1 as D (6 bases). The germline V gene has CDR1 MNHEY and CDR2 SVGAGI. Trimming took 7 bases from V and 3 from J, leaving 9 bases between them. CDR3 size: 12 residues. The CDR3 region has the DNA TGTGCCAGCATCAGGGGCCACACTGAAGCTTTCTTT. It codes for CASIRGHTEAFF.

The chain recombines TRBV6-1 with TRBJ2-5; D is tentatively TRBD1 or TRBD2 (5 bases each). The ends were cut back, 4 bases at V and 1 base at J, with 10 bases in the middle. Germline lookup yields CDR1 MNHNS and CDR2 SASEGT. The length of the CDR3 is 14 residues. This CDR3 is CASSAGRLQETQYF. DNA of the CDR3: TGTGCCAGCAGTGCGGGACGCCTCCAAGAGACCCAGTACTTC.

V gene TRBV15 combines with J gene TRBJ2-5; D is unresolved. The CDR3 runs to 12 residues. Per the germline V gene, CDR1 is LNHNV and CDR2 is YYDKDF (reference sequence). V was shortened by 6 bases and J by 4 bases, with 9 bases between the two germline ends. CDR3 coding DNA: TGTGCCACCAGTCAAGGGCCAGAGACCCAGTACTTC. Encoded protein: CATSQGPETQYF.

The chain links TRBV7-9 to TRBJ1-5; D not certain. This CDR3 region has 16 residues. Trimming stripped 5 bases from V and 1 base from J, with 15 bases between. The germline CDR1 and CDR2 sequences are SEHNR and FQNEAQ (reference sequence). CDR3 protein: CASSPGQTLSNQPQHF. For the CDR3, the DNA is TGTGCCAGCAGCCCCGGGCAAACCCTGAGCAATCAGCCCCAGCATTTT.

The chain couples TRBV5-6 to TRBJ2-1; TRBD2 matches at 7 bases. V shed 4 bases, J shed 6 bases, and the junction held 19 bases outside the gene matches. The CDR3 is made up of 18 amino acids. Germline lookup yields CDR1 SGHDT and CDR2 YYEEEE. Here the CDR3 reads CASSRPSEFAGAPNEQFF. CDR3 DNA sequence: TGTGCCAGCAGCCGCCCCTCTGAGTTTGCGGGAGCCCCCAATGAGCAGTTCTTC.

In DNA form, the CDR3 reads TGCGCCAGCAGCTCAGACAGGGCGACCGGGGAGCTGTTTTTT. Translated: CASSSDRATGELFF. The J gene is TRBJ2-2, the V gene TRBV5-1; the match to TRBD1 covers 7 bases. Germline lookup yields CDR1 SGHRS and CDR2 YFSETQ. The V gene end was trimmed by 3 bases and the J gene end by 5 bases; junction bases not matched to a gene: 4. The CDR3 extends over 14 amino acids.

The rearrangement uses TRBV9 and TRBJ2-3; 7 nucleotides line up with TRBD2. The V gene's germline CDR1 is SGDLS and CDR2 YYNGEE. V shed 4 bases and J 2 bases; nucleotides not matched to a gene: 4. The CDR3 contains 14 residues. The CDR3: CASSSAGYTDTQYF. The DNA for the CDR3 is TGTGCCAGCAGCTCAGCGGGATACACAGATACGCAGTATTTT.

This clone showed up just once. Other DNA sequences in the sample encode the same CDR3. The rearrangement links TRBV19 to TRBJ1-5; D unclear. Germline lookup yields CDR1 LNHDA and CDR2 SQIVND (reference sequence). V lost 4 bases to trimming and J lost 0 bases, with 4 bases between them. The CDR3 covers 13 residues. The CDR3 sequence is CASSRVSNQPQHF. The CDR3 DNA is TGTGCCAGTAGTAGGGTTAGCAATCAGCCCCAGCATTTT.

The chain uses TRBV28 and TRBJ1-2; tentative D call: TRBD1 (6 bases). Germline V gives CDR1 MDHEN, CDR2 SYDVKM. Trimming cost V 8 bases and J 3 bases, with 13 bases left between them. The CDR3 sequence is 13 residues long. The CDR3 region has the DNA TGTGCCAGCGGAGGGGGGGGCGACTATGGCTACACCTTC. The encoded protein is CASGGGGDYGYTF.

The rearrangement uses TRBV5-4 and TRBJ2-7, with 13 bases fitting TRBD2. Germline V CDR1 and CDR2: SGHNT, YYREEE (reference sequence). V gave up 4 bases and J gave up 1 base; unmatched junction bases: 8. The CDR3 consists of 17 residues. The DNA for the CDR3 is TGTGCCAGCAGCGGGGGGGGACTAGCGGGACCTTCCTACGAGCAGTACTTC. This translates into CASSGGGLAGPSYEQYF.

The chain recombines TRBV27 with TRBJ2-7, with D uncertain. Germline assignment: CDR1 MNHEY and CDR2 SMNVEV (reference sequence). V shed 5 bases and J shed 0 bases, with 17 bases lying between them. The CDR3 contains 16 residues. CDR3 sequence reads: CASSPQIWASSYEQYF. The CDR3 region has the DNA TGTGCCAGCAGTCCACAAATCTGGGCTAGCTCCTACGAGCAGTACTTC.

The chain has TRBV6-5 and TRBJ2-4, with 8 bases that match TRBD2. CDR1 is MNHEY, CDR2 SVGAGI, per germline. V dropped 5 bases and J dropped 7; count of bases not matched to a gene: 10. This CDR3 is built from 15 residues. The CDR3 DNA follows: TGTGCCAGCAGTCAAATAGCGGGAATAGGTAACATTCAGTACTTC. It specifies CASSQIAGIGNIQYF.

On this clone itself: This sample includes further DNA sequences coding for the same CDR3. The chain recombines TRBV18 with TRBJ1-4, with D unresolved. The CDR3 spans 15 residues. V lost 3 bases to trimming and J lost 0 bases, with 8 bases between them. CDR1 KGHSH and CDR2 LQKENI come from the germline V gene. The CDR3 DNA reads TGTGCCAGCTCACCGCGGGCGGCAACTAATGAAAAACTGTTTTTT. Translation: CASSPRAATNEKLFF.

The gene calls are TRBV6-5 and TRBJ2-2; 8 nucleotides match TRBD2. V lost 0 bases to trimming and J lost 6 bases; unmatched junction nucleotides: 6. Germline CDR1 MNHEY, CDR2 SVGAGI. The CDR3 is 16 amino acids. CDR3 protein: CASSYSKTSDPGELFF. As DNA, the CDR3 is TGTGCCAGCAGTTACTCGAAGACTAGCGATCCCGGGGAGCTGTTTTTT.

The rearrangement joins TRBV6-1 to TRBJ1-3, with 9 bases aligning to TRBD1. The germline gives CDR1 MNHNS, CDR2 SASEGT. The V segment lost 3 bases and the J segment 2 bases; nucleotides outside the gene matches: 2. The CDR3 runs to 15 residues. CDR3 bases: TGTGCCAGCAGTGATCGACAGGGGGCTGGAAACACCATATATTTT. This sequence encodes CASSDRQGAGNTIYF.

The genes are TRBV2 and TRBJ1-2; possible D gene TRBD1, 6 bases. Looked up from germline, CDR1 is SNHLY and CDR2 is FYNNEI. V shed 4 bases and J shed 4 bases, with 10 bases lying between them. This CDR3 is 13 amino acids long. The CDR3 region has the DNA TGTGCCAGCAGTGTAGGACAGATCTATGGCTACACCTTC. Protein product: CASSVGQIYGYTF.

V is TRBV7-9 and J is TRBJ1-3; no firm D call. This CDR3 is 14 amino acids long. Trimming shortened V by 5 bases and J by 0 bases, and 8 bases separated the two germline ends. The germline V gene encodes CDR1 SEHNR and CDR2 FQNEAQ (reference sequence). The CDR3 DNA is TGTGCCAGCAGCCCTTCCGACTCTGGAAACACCATATATTTT. This codes for CASSPSDSGNTIYF.

V is TRBV18 and J is TRBJ2-7; 10 positions match TRBD2. V shed 1 base and J 5 bases; nucleotides not matched to a gene: 8. Germline-derived CDR1 and CDR2 are KGHSH and LQKENI. The CDR3 totals 16 residues. The CDR3 nucleotides are TGTGCCAGCTCACCACGAAGCGGGAGGGCTTTTAACGAGCAGTACTTC. It is translated as CASSPRSGRAFNEQYF.

The genes are TRBV6-5 and TRBJ1-1; D gene ambiguous. This CDR3 comprises 13 residues. The germline V and J ends were trimmed by 3 bases and 6 bases, with 11 bases remaining between them. Germline-derived CDR1 and CDR2 are MNHEY and SVGAGI. The CDR3 sequence is CASSYGSGSEAFF. Here the CDR3 DNA reads TGTGCCAGCAGTTATGGTTCCGGGTCTGAAGCTTTCTTT.

The rearrangement joins TRBV4-2 to TRBJ2-5; D not certain. This CDR3 has 15 amino acids. The V end was cut by 3 bases, the J end by 2 bases, with 13 bases between. Germline CDR1 reads LGHNA; CDR2 reads YNFKEQ. This chain's CDR3 is CASSQGLKAQETQYF. The CDR3 DNA sequence: TGTGCCAGCAGCCAGGGTTTAAAGGCTCAAGAGACCCAGTACTTC.

The chain has TRBV28 and TRBJ1-6, with TRBD1 identical over 8 bases. Unmatched junction bases numbered 10, after V lost 2 bases and J lost 7 bases. The CDR3 sequence is 17 residues long. The germline V gene encodes CDR1 MDHEN and CDR2 SYDVKM. CDR3 coding DNA: TGTGCCAGCAGTTTACTGCGGGGGACAGGCGGAAATTCACCCCTCCACTTT. Protein sequence: CASSLLRGTGGNSPLHF.